These 11 T cell receptor beta chains originate from one sample sequenced in a study of graft-versus-host responses after intestinal transplantation. Generated by immunoSEQ multiplex PCR, the TCRdb table keeps only in-frame clones and is missing some. Of about 15,000 clones listed, 60% to 80% are singletons. The authors processed graft tissue to release intraepithelial and lamina propria lymphocytes. The sample here was ileum tissue, taken roughly 450 days after intestinal transplant. These receptors were collected from a human patient who received an intestinal transplant, so some T cells may come from the graft donor.

The gene calls are TRBV5-1 and TRBJ2-1, with TRBD1 matching 8 bases. The V gene end was trimmed by 0 bases and the J gene end by 5 bases; junction bases not matched to a gene: 4. CDR1 and CDR2 (germline): SGHRS, YFSETQ. The CDR3 is 15 amino acids. The DNA of the CDR3 is TGCGCCAGCAGCTTGGAGGGACAGGCACACAATGAGCAGTTCTTC. Its protein is CASSLEGQAHNEQFF.

This clone was seen a handful of times. The chain is built from TRBV5-4 and TRBJ2-1, with D perhaps TRBD2 (5 bases). The CDR3 length is 13 residues. CDR1 is SGHNT and CDR2 is YYREEE in the germline V gene (reference sequence). V dropped 0 bases and J dropped 7 bases, with 8 bases sitting between them. In DNA, the CDR3 is TGTGCCAGCAGCTTGGCCTCGGGGAATGAGCAGTTCTTC. It codes for CASSLASGNEQFF. Full variable domain (outside the CDR3, taken from reference TRBV5-4 and TRBJ2-1): ETGVTQSPTHLIKTRGQQVTLRCSSQSGHNTVSWYQQALGQGPQFIFQYYREEENGRGNFPPRFSGLQFPNYSSELNVNALELDDSALYLCASSLASGNEQFFGPGTRLTVL.

The chain uses TRBV19 and TRBJ2-5; D ambiguous. The J call is in doubt because the DNA end fits TRBJ2-7 better. The CDR3 is 16 residues long. CDR1 and CDR2 from the germline V gene are LNHDA and SQIVND (reference sequence). The CDR3 DNA reads TGTGCCAGTAGTATAGATTCTACCCCTACCTCCTACGAGCAGTACTTC. Its protein product is CASSIDSTPTSYEQYF.

The rearrangement joins TRBV5-5 to TRBJ1-5; 7 bases match TRBD1. The length of the CDR3 is 15 residues. With 4 bases clipped from V and 4 bases from J, the junction kept 8 bases outside the gene matches. The germline gives CDR1 SGHKS, CDR2 YYEKEE (reference sequence). CDR3 sequence: CASSKTTGMNQPQHF. DNA of the CDR3: TGTGCCAGCAGCAAAACGACAGGGATGAATCAGCCCCAGCATTTT.

The rearrangement links TRBV7-8 to TRBJ2-2, with 9 bases matching TRBD2. Looked up from germline, CDR1 is SGHVS and CDR2 is FQNEAQ. V gave up 3 bases and J gave up 6 bases; unmatched junction bases: 5. CDR3 size: 15 residues. The CDR3 DNA follows: TGTGCCAGCAGCTTTTTAGCGGGGGAGGCCGGGGAGCTGTTTTTT. Translating it yields CASSFLAGEAGELFF.

This chain joins TRBV5-1 and TRBJ2-7, with TRBD1 matching 7 bases. Germline trimming cut 4 bases from V and 6 bases from J; bases unmatched to any gene: 7. The CDR3 covers 13 residues. Germline V gives CDR1 SGHRS, CDR2 YFSETQ. CDR3 in DNA: TGCGCCAGCAGCGTCCTGACAGGGCGCGAGCAGTACTTC. Protein: CASSVLTGREQYF.

The V gene is TRBV7-3, the J gene TRBJ2-3; D is possibly TRBD1 (6 bases). Trimming removed 5 bases from V and 4 bases from J, with 13 bases in between. This CDR3 contains 14 residues. Germline CDR1 is SGHTA and CDR2 is FQGTGA. The CDR3 loop reads CASSMQQGPDTQYF. For the CDR3, the DNA is TGTGCCAGCAGCATGCAACAGGGCCCAGATACGCAGTATTTT.

V gene TRBV11-2 combines with J gene TRBJ2-7; tentatively, D is TRBD2 (6 bases). The V end was cut by 3 bases, the J end by 1 base, with 13 bases between. CDR1 and CDR2 from the germline V gene are SGHAT and FQNNGV. CDR3 size: 15 residues. The CDR3: CASSLEGTLSYEQYF. For the CDR3, the DNA is TGTGCCAGCAGCTTGGAGGGAACCCTATCCTACGAGCAGTACTTC. The entire variable domain, with the rest obtained from reference TRBV11-2 and TRBJ2-7, is as follows: EAGVAQSPRYKIIEKRQSVAFWCNPISGHATLYWYQQILGQGPKLLIQFQNNGVVDDSQLPKDRFSAERLKGVDSTLKIQPAKLEDSAVYLCASSLEGTLSYEQYFGPGTRLTVT.

The chain employs TRBV9 and TRBJ1-3, with D hard to call. Germline V gene data show CDR1 as SGDLS and CDR2 as YYNGEE. CDR3 length: 14 residues. The V and J ends lost 7 bases and 0 bases respectively, with 11 bases between them. CDR3 residues: CASSQQISGNTIYF. For the CDR3, the DNA is TGTGCCAGCTCCCAGCAGATCTCTGGAAACACCATATATTTT.

This chain links TRBV15 with TRBJ2-7, with D perhaps matching TRBD2 (6 bases). CDR3 length: 15 amino acids. V lost 0 bases to trimming and J lost 3 bases, with 12 bases between them. Germline V gene lookup returns CDR1 LNHNV and CDR2 YYDKDF (reference sequence). CDR3 nucleotide sequence: TGTGCCACCAGCAGAGACCAGACTAGTTTCTACGAGCAGTACTTC. This translates into CATSRDQTSFYEQYF.

In DNA form, the CDR3 reads TGCGCCAGCAGCTCGGAGGGTGCAACTAATGAAAAACTGTTTTTT. Its protein is CASSSEGATNEKLFF. The chain is built from TRBV5-1 and TRBJ1-4; no clear D gene. V was cut by 3 bases and J by 0 bases, with 9 bases left in between. Germline CDR1 reads SGHRS; CDR2 reads YFSETQ. CDR3 length: 15 residues.